The 5 T cell receptor beta chains below were found in one sample sequenced in a study of blood T cell repertoires in COVID-19. Assay: immunoSEQ multiplex PCR; the TCRdb copy retains only in-frame clones and omits some. This sample has about 150,000 clones; 90% occur once, and the top ten carry around 0.5%. What was sequenced was peripheral blood. Receptors were obtained from a man in his fifties or sixties with acute or convalescent COVID-19.

This chain connects TRBV30 to TRBJ1-3; TRBD1 matches at 7 bases. From germline, CDR1 is GTSNPN and CDR2 SVGIG (reference sequence). V was clipped by 1 base and J by 1 base; unmatched bases: 4. This CDR3 contains 15 residues. DNA for the CDR3: TGTGCCTGGAGTGCCGGGACAGCTTCTGGAAACACCATATATTTT. As protein: CAWSAGTASGNTIYF.

The chain joins TRBV6-5 to TRBJ2-7; 7 bases match TRBD1. V trimming: 6 bases; J trimming: 2 bases; junction bases outside the gene matches: 4. This CDR3 contains 13 residues. CDR1 is MNHEY, CDR2 SVGAGI, per germline. DNA for the CDR3: TGTGCCAGCAGGAGGGACAGCCCCTACGAGCAGTACTTC. It yields the protein CASRRDSPYEQYF.

The chain recombines TRBV24-1 with TRBJ1-1, with TRBD1 matching over 8 bases. Per germline, CDR1 KGHDR and CDR2 SFDVKD. V gave up 2 bases and J gave up 6 bases; unmatched junction bases: 10. This CDR3 spans 16 amino acids. Here the CDR3 DNA reads TGTGCCACCAGTGATTCACGGACAGGGCGGATTCCTGAAGCTTTCTTT. Translated, it gives CATSDSRTGRIPEAFF.

The gene calls are TRBV9 and TRBJ1-3; tentatively, D is TRBD1 (6 bases). CDR1 is SGDLS, CDR2 YYNGEE, per germline. V lost 0 bases, J lost 4 bases, and 14 bases lay in between. The CDR3 covers 16 residues. The CDR3 DNA follows: TGTGCCAGCAGCGTAGGAGGACAGTTCAGCGGAAACACCATATATTTT. It translates to CASSVGGQFSGNTIYF.

The DNA for the CDR3 is TGTGCCAGCAGCCTCGCACCCGGACAGGGGGGCCCAGATACGCAGTATTTT. Translating gives CASSLAPGQGGPDTQYF. The chain uses TRBV7-3 and TRBJ2-3; 10 nucleotides align to TRBD1. From germline, CDR1 is SGHTA and CDR2 FQGTGA. The CDR3 consists of 17 residues. Trimming removed 5 bases from V and 4 bases from J; junction bases left unmatched: 12.